Listed here is a single T cell receptor beta chain. The data belong to a study of shared clonotypes between healthy human individuals. CDR3 length: 15 residues. Germline loops: CDR1 SNHLY, CDR2 FYNNEI. Unmatched junction bases numbered 6, after V lost 2 bases and J lost 5 bases. Several immunoSEQ 96-well plates shared each subset's DNA, each plate a replicate. Only in-frame clones appear in the TCRdb table, and some are missing; sequencing was by immunoSEQ multiplex PCR. The table has roughly 530,000 clones, about 96% seen once. The rearrangement links TRBV2 to TRBJ2-5; TRBD1 matches 9 bases. This TCR derives from a woman aged 30 to 39 in good health. Sequenced: naive CD4+ T cells sorted from blood. Regarding subset: CD45RA+ positively selected. The CDR3: CASSEQGTGQETQYF. For the CDR3, the DNA is TGTGCCAGCAGTGAACAGGGGACAGGGCAGGAGACCCAGTACTTC.